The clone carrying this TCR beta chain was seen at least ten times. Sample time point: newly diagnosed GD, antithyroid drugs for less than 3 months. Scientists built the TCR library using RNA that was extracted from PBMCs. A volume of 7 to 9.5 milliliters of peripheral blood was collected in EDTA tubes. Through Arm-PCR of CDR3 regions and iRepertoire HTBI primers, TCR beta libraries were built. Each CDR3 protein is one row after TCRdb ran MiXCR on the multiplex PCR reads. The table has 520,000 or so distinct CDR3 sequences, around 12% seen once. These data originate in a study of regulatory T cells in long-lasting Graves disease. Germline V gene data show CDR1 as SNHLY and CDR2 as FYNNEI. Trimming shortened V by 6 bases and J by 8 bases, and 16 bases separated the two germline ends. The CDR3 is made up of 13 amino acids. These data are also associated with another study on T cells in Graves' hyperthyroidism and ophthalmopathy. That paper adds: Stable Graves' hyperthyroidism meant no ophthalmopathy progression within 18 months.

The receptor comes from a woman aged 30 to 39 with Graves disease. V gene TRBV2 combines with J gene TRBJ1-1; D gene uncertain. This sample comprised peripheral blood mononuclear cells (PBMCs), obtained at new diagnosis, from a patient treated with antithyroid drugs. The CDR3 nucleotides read TGTGCCAGCAGCCGGACCGTTGCCAGGGAAGCTTTCTTT. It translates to CASSRTVAREAFF.